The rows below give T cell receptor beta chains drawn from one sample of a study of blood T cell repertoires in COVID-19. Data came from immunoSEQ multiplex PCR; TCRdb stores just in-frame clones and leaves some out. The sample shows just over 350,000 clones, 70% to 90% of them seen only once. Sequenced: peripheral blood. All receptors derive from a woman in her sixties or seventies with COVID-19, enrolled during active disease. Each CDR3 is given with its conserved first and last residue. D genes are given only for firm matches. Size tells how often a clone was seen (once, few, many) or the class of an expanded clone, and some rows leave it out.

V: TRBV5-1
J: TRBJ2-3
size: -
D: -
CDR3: CASSPGRGHVGTTRTDTQYF
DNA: TGCGCCAGCAGCCCCGGTAGGGGTCACGTTGGTACCACTCGCACAGATACGCAGTATTTT

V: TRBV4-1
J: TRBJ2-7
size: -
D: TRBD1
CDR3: CASSSFRRGQGPYEQYF
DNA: TGCGCCAGCAGCTCATTCAGGCGGGGACAGGGGCCCTACGAGCAGTACTTC

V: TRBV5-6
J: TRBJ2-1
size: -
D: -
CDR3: CASSLGPGRSNNEQFF
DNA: TGTGCCAGCAGCTTGGGTCCTGGCAGGTCGAACAATGAGCAGTTCTTC

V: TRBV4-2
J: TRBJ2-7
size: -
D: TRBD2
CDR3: CASSQVWAPSGGASSSYEQYF
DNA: TGTGCCAGCAGCCAAGTTTGGGCCCCTAGCGGGGGGGCAAGTTCGTCCTACGAGCAGTACTTC

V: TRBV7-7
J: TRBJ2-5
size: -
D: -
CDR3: CASSLRSLETQYF
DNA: TGTGCCAGCAGCTTAAGGAGCTTGGAGACCCAGTACTTC

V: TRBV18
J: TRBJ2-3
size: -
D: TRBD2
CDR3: CASSSLGLAGNTDTQYF
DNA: TGTGCCAGCTCATCGTTGGGACTAGCGGGGAACACAGATACGCAGTATTTT

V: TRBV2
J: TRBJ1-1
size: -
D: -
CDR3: CASIQIGAFF
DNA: TGTGCCAGCATCCAAATCGGGGCTTTCTTT

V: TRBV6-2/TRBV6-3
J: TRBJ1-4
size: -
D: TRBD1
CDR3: CASSDRQGGEKLFF
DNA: TGTGCCAGCAGTGACAGACAGGGCGGTGAAAAACTGTTTTTT

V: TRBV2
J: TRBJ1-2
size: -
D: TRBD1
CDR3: CASSEYRTGSNYGYTF
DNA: TGTGCCAGCAGTGAATATAGGACAGGGTCGAACTATGGCTACACCTTC

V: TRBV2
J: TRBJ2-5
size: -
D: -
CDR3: CASSPLQETQYF
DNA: TGTGCCAGCAGTCCCTTACAAGAGACCCAGTACTTC

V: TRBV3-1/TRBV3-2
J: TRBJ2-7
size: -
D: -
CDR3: CASSQDRLIYEQYF
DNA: TGTGCCAGCAGCCAAGATAGACTAATCTACGAGCAGTACTTC

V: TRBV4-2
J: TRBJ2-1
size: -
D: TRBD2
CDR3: CASSQDVVERGGHNEQFF
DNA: TGTGCCAGCAGCCAAGATGTTGTAGAGCGGGGGGGTCACAATGAGCAGTTCTTC

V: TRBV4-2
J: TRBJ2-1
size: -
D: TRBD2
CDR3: CASSFGISSGSYNEQFF
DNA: TGTGCCAGCAGTTTTGGTATTAGTAGCGGGTCCTACAATGAGCAGTTCTTC

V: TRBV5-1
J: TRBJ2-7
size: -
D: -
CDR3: CASSLQGGYEQYF
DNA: TGCGCCAGCAGCTTACAGGGCGGCTACGAGCAGTACTTC

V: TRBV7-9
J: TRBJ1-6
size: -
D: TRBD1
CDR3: CAGQGDNSPLHF
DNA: TGTGCCGGACAGGGGGACAATTCACCCCTCCACTTT

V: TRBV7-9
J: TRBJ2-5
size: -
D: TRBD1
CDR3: CASSLSRGLETQYF
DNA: TGTGCCAGCAGCTTATCCAGGGGGCTAGAGACCCAGTACTTC

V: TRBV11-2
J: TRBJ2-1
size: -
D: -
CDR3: CASSWRAYNEQFF
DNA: TGTGCCAGCAGCTGGCGGGCCTACAATGAGCAGTTCTTC

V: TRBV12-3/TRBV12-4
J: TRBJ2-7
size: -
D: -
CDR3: CASSLGLRDEQYF
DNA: TGTGCCAGCAGTTTAGGGCTCCGGGACGAGCAGTACTTC

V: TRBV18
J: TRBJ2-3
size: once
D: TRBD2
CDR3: CASSPPSRGGRPDTQYF
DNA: TGTGCCAGCTCACCACCGTCACGGGGGGGCCGCCCAGATACGCAGTATTTT

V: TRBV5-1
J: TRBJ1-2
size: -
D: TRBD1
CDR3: CASSPYPWTGPSYGYTF
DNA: TGCGCCAGCAGCCCTTATCCCTGGACAGGGCCCTCCTATGGCTACACCTTC

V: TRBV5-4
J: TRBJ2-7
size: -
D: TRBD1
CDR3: CASSAGTAYEQYF
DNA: TGTGCCAGCAGCGCCGGGACAGCCTACGAGCAGTACTTC

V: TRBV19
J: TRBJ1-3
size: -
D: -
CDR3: CASSIGGSGNTIYF
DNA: TGTGCCAGTAGTATAGGAGGCTCTGGAAACACCATATATTTT

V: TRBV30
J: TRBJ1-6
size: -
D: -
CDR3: CAWRPWPVGGSPLHF
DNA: TGTGCCTGGAGGCCTTGGCCTGTCGGGGGTTCACCCCTCCACTTT

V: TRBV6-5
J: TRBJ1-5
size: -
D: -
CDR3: CASSSSSNQPQHF
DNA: TGTGCCAGCAGTTCGTCCAGCAATCAGCCCCAGCATTTT

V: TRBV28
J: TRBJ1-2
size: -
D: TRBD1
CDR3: CASSLRGAYGYTF
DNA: TGTGCCAGCAGTCTCAGGGGGGCCTATGGCTACACCTTC

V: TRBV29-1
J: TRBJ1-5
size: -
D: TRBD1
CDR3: CSVSGGQGNQPQHF
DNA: TGCAGCGTTTCAGGGGGCCAGGGCAATCAGCCCCAGCATTTT

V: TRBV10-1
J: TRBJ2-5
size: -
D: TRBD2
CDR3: CAVSGASGKQETQYF
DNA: TGCGCAGTTAGCGGGGCTAGCGGAAAGCAAGAGACCCAGTACTTC

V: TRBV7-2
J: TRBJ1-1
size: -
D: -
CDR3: CASRRTGSMNTEAFF
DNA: TGTGCCAGCAGACGTACGGGGTCCATGAACACTGAAGCTTTCTTT

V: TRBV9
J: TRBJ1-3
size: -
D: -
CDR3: CASSVRDPQMDTIYF
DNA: TGTGCCAGCAGCGTTCGGGATCCCCAGATGGACACCATATATTTT

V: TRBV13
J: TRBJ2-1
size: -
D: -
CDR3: CASSRLPALGPYNEQFF
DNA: TGTGCCAGCAGCCGCCTCCCGGCCCTTGGGCCCTACAATGAGCAGTTCTTC

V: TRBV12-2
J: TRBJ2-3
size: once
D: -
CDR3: CASRLVGLENTQYF
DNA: TGTGCAAGTCGCTTAGTCGGACTTGAAAATACGCAGTATTTT

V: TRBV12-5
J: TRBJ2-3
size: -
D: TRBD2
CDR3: CASGSTLGGSDTQYF
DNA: TGTGCTAGTGGTTCAACGCTGGGGGGGTCAGATACGCAGTATTTT

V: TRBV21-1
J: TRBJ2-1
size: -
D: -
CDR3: CASSSPGTEDEQFF
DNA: TGTGCCAGCAGCTCGCCCGGGACAGAAGATGAGCAGTTCTTC

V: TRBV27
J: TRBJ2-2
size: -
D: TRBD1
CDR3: CASSPIDRVSTGELFF
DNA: TGTGCCAGCAGTCCAATCGACAGGGTGAGCACCGGGGAGCTGTTTTTT

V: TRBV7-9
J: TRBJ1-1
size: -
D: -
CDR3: CASSFTGGTEAFF
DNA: TGTGCCAGCAGCTTCACGGGAGGGACTGAAGCTTTCTTT

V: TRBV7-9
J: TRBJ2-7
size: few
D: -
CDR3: CASSLAAGNEQYF
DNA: TGTGCCAGCAGCTTAGCGGCGGGGAACGAGCAGTACTTC

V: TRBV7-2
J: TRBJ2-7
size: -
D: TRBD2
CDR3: CASSLAGLAGATQYF
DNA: TGTGCCAGCAGCTTAGCAGGACTAGCGGGAGCCACGCAGTACTTC

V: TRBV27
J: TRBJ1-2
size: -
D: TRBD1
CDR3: CASSKSGQVNYGYTF
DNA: TGTGCCAGCAGTAAATCCGGACAGGTTAACTATGGCTACACCTTC

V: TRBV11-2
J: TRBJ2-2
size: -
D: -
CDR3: CASSLGTLSRGGELFF
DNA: TGTGCCAGCAGCTTGGGGACACTCAGTCGAGGGGGGGAGCTGTTTTTT

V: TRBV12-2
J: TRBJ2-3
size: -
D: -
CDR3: CASRPVGLLGGGEDTQYF
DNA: TGTGCAAGTCGCCCCGTGGGATTATTGGGGGGGGGCGAAGATACGCAGTATTTT

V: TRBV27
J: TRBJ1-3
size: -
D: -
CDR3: CASSLSGRTGNTIYF
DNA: TGTGCCAGCAGTTTATCGGGCAGGACTGGAAACACCATATATTTT

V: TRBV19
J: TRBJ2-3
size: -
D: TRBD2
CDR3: CASSSQPLTGLAGPTDTQYF
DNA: TGTGCCAGTAGTAGCCAGCCTCTCACGGGACTAGCGGGCCCTACAGATACGCAGTATTTT

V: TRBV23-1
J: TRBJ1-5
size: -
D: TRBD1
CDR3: CASSQSGQVNQPQHF
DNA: TGCGCCAGCAGTCAATCGGGACAGGTCAATCAGCCCCAGCATTTT

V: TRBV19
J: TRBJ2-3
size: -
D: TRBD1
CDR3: CATRTGKDTDTQYF
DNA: TGTGCCACCCGGACAGGGAAAGATACAGATACGCAGTATTTT

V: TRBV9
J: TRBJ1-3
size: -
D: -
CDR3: CASSVERSGNTIYF
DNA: TGTGCCAGCAGCGTAGAGAGGTCCGGAAACACCATATATTTT

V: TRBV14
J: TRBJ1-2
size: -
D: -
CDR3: CASSQAGVHGYTF
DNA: TGTGCCAGCAGCCAAGCGGGGGTACATGGCTACACCTTC

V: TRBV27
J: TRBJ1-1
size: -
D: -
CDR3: CASSPDSYTEAFF
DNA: TGTGCCAGCAGTCCGGACAGTTACACTGAAGCTTTCTTT

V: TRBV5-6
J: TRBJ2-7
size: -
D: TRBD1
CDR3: CASSSGTGAYEQYF
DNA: TGTGCCAGCAGCTCGGGGACAGGAGCTTACGAGCAGTACTTC

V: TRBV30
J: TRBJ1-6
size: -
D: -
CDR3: CAWSDRLGNSPLHF
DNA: TGTGCCTGGAGTGACAGGTTGGGTAATTCACCCCTCCACTTT

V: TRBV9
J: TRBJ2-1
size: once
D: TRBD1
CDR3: CASSLMTGMQFF
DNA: TGTGCCAGCAGCCTAATGACAGGGATGCAGTTCTTC

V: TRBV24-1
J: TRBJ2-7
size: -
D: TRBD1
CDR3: CATRVVSSLRDRVSAPYEQYF
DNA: TGTGCCACTAGAGTGGTTTCTTCGCTACGGGACAGGGTATCGGCCCCCTACGAGCAGTACTTC

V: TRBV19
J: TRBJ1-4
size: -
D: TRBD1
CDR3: CASTDWTGPHEKLFF
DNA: TGTGCCAGTACCGATTGGACAGGACCTCATGAAAAACTGTTTTTT

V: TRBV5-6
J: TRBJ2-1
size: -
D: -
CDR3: CASSQRPGHDNEQFF
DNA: TGTGCCAGCAGCCAACGCCCCGGACATGACAATGAGCAGTTCTTC

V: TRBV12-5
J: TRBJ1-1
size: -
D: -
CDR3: CADADTGFTEAFF
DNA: TGTGCCGATGCAGACACAGGGTTCACTGAAGCTTTCTTT

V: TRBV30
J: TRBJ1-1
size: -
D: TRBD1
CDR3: CAWSGDRWNTEAFF
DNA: TGTGCCTGGAGTGGGGACAGATGGAACACTGAAGCTTTCTTT

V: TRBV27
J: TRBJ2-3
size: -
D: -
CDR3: CASSKPRSDTQYF
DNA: TGTGCCAGCAGTAAACCGAGATCAGATACGCAGTATTTT

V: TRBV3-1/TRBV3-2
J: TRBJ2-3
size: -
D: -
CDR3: CASSHGADTQYF
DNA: TGTGCCAGCAGCCACGGAGCAGATACGCAGTATTTT

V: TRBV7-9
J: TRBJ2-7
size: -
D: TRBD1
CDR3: CASSLTGPYEQYF
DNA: TGTGCCAGCAGTTTGACAGGGCCCTACGAGCAGTACTTC

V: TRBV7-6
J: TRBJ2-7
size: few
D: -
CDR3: CASSLVYVTGEFFYEQYF
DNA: TGTGCCAGCAGCTTAGTTTATGTGACGGGAGAATTTTTCTACGAGCAGTACTTC

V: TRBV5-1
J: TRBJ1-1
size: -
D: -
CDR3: CASSLATEEGAFF
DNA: TGCGCCAGCAGCTTGGCGACGGAGGAAGGAGCTTTCTTT